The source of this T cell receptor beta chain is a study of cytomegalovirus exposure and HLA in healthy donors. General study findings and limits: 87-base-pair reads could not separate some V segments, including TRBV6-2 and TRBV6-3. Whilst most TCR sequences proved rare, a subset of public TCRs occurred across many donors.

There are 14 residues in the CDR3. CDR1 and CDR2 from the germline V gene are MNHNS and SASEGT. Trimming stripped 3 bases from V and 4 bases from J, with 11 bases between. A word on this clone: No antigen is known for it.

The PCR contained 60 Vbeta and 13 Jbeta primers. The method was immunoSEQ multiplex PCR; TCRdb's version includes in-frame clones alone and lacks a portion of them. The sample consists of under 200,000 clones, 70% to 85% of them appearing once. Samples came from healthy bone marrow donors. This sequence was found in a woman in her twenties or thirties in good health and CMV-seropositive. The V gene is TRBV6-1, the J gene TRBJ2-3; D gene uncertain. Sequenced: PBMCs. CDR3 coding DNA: TGTGCCAGCAGTGAGCACGGTGGTGCAGATACGCAGTATTTT. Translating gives CASSEHGGADTQYF.